This passage covers 20 T cell receptor beta chains from one sample sequenced in a study of technical replicates of blood from a handful of donors. Profiled with immunoSEQ multiplex PCR; TCRdb holds only in-frame clones, not every one. The sample consists of around 86,000 clones, roughly 96% of them appearing once. The specimen was T cells isolated from PBMCs. These receptor sequences come from a human donor in good health.

This chain joins TRBV7-3 and TRBJ2-2, with D possibly TRBD2 on 5 matching bases. The ends were cut back, 5 bases at V and 2 bases at J, with 12 bases in the middle. CDR3 size: 15 residues. From germline, CDR1 is SGHTA and CDR2 FQGTGA. CDR3 coding DNA: TGTGCCAGCAGCCGGGATCCTACTAACACCGGGGAGCTGTTTTTT. Its protein product is CASSRDPTNTGELFF. Combining the CDR3 with reference TRBV7-3 and TRBJ2-2 gives the whole variable domain GAGVSQTPSNKVTEKGKYVELRCDPISGHTALYWYRQSLGQGPEFLIYFQGTGAADDSGLPNDRFFAVRPEGSVSTLKIQRTERGDSAVYLCASSRDPTNTGELFFGEGSRLTVL.

The rearrangement uses TRBV7-8 and TRBJ1-1; 10 nucleotides line up with TRBD1. Germline V gene lookup returns CDR1 SGHVS and CDR2 FQNEAQ. Trimming cost V 5 bases and J 7 bases; bases outside gene matches: 4. The CDR3 has 13 residues. CDR3: CASSLGQGGEAFF. CDR3 sequence (DNA): TGTGCCAGCAGCCTAGGACAGGGGGGTGAAGCTTTCTTT.

V usage is TRBV19 and J usage is TRBJ2-5, with D possibly being TRBD2 (6 bases). This CDR3 comprises 14 residues. Trimming removed 3 bases at V and 1 base at J, with 9 bases between. Germline V CDR1 and CDR2: LNHDA, SQIVND (reference sequence). The CDR3 loop reads CASSMGGPQETQYF. The CDR3 nucleotides read TGTGCCAGTAGTATGGGGGGACCCCAAGAGACCCAGTACTTC.

The chain employs TRBV7-3 and TRBJ2-1, with 8 bases aligning to TRBD2. The CDR3 is made up of 16 amino acids. Trimming took 5 bases from V and 10 from J; bases not matched to a gene: 16. Germline V gene sequence: CDR1 SGHTA, CDR2 FQGTGA. The DNA for the CDR3 is TGTGCCAGCAGCCCCACCGGGACTAGTGGGCTGGGAGAGCAGTTCTTC. Its translation: CASSPTGTSGLGEQFF.

The chain has TRBV6-5 and TRBJ2-1; D call uncertain. The CDR3 length is 11 residues. Germline V lookup: CDR1 MNHEY, CDR2 SVGAGI. The V and J ends lost 1 base and 7 bases respectively, with 2 bases between them. This CDR3 reads CASSYLNEQFF. DNA of the CDR3: TGTGCCAGCAGTTACTTAAATGAGCAGTTCTTC.

This chain uses TRBV7-9 with TRBJ2-1; 8 bases fit TRBD1. The CDR3 is made up of 15 amino acids. With V trimmed by 5 bases and J by 1 base, 4 bases remained unmatched. The germline V gene encodes CDR1 SEHNR and CDR2 FQNEAQ (reference sequence). This chain's CDR3 is CASSQDRGSYNEQFF. The CDR3 DNA sequence: TGTGCCAGCAGCCAAGACAGGGGATCCTACAATGAGCAGTTCTTC.

The J gene is TRBJ2-7, the V gene TRBV28, with 9 nucleotides matching TRBD2. Germline V gene lookup returns CDR1 MDHEN and CDR2 SYDVKM. The CDR3 covers 17 residues. V shed 3 bases, J shed 3 bases, and the junction held 12 bases outside the gene matches. The CDR3, as DNA: TGTGCCAGCAGTTTGGGGTCTCTAGCGGGAAGGTTCTACGAGCAGTACTTC. Amino acids: CASSLGSLAGRFYEQYF. Complete variable domain (other parts from reference TRBV28 and TRBJ2-7): DVKVTQSSRYLVKRTGEKVFLECVQDMDHENMFWYRQDPGLGLRLIYFSYDVKMKEKGDIPEGYSVSREKKERFSLILESASTNQTSMYLCASSLGSLAGRFYEQYFGPGTRLTVT.

V gene TRBV27 combines with J gene TRBJ1-1; D is undetermined. The germline V gene encodes CDR1 MNHEY and CDR2 SMNVEV (reference sequence). The CDR3 covers 13 residues. V was cut by 3 bases and J by 1 base, with 6 bases left in between. Written as DNA, the CDR3 is TGTGCCAGCAGTTTGGGGAGGAACACTGAAGCTTTCTTT. Protein product: CASSLGRNTEAFF.

The V call is TRBV30, the J call TRBJ1-2, with 10 bases that match TRBD1. V shed 6 bases and J 14 bases; nucleotides not matched to a gene: 18. The germline CDR1 and CDR2 sequences are GTSNPN and SVGIG (reference sequence). This CDR3 contains 14 residues. CDR3: CACTDLVGQDRGTF. As DNA, the CDR3 is TGTGCCTGTACGGATTTAGTCGGACAGGACAGGGGGACCTTC.

The V gene is TRBV4-1, the J gene TRBJ2-7, with 9 bases identical to TRBD1. After removal of 5 bases from V and 9 bases from J, the junction contained 11 bases not matched to a gene. Germline V CDR1 and CDR2: MGHRA, YSYEKL. This CDR3 is built from 14 residues. CDR3 residues: CASSSRDREGMQYF. CDR3 DNA sequence: TGCGCCAGCAGCTCCCGGGACAGGGAGGGAATGCAGTACTTC.

The rearrangement links TRBV6-1 to TRBJ1-2; D remains ambiguous. The CDR3 totals 13 residues. Trimming left V 4 bases short and J 4 bases short, with 10 bases between. Germline CDR1 MNHNS, CDR2 SASEGT. The CDR3 sequence: CASSVGEFYGYTF. The CDR3 coding sequence is TGTGCCAGCAGTGTAGGAGAATTCTATGGCTACACCTTC.

The V gene is TRBV27, the J gene TRBJ1-2; 9 bases fit TRBD1. Germline V gene sequence: CDR1 MNHEY, CDR2 SMNVEV (reference sequence). The ends lost 5 bases at V and 8 bases at J; junction bases unmatched: 9. This CDR3 is 14 amino acids long. Written as DNA, the CDR3 is TGTGCCAGCAGTCCCCGGACAGGGGAAAGGGGCTACACCTTC. Translating it yields CASSPRTGERGYTF.

The chain employs TRBV9 and TRBJ1-2; D ambiguous. Germline V gives CDR1 SGDLS, CDR2 YYNGEE. The CDR3 sequence is 16 residues long. The germline V and J ends were trimmed by 0 bases and 5 bases, with 17 bases remaining between them. CDR3 in amino acids: CASSVVPGEEAYGYTF. CDR3 DNA: TGTGCCAGCAGCGTAGTCCCCGGGGAGGAGGCATATGGCTACACCTTC.

The chain couples TRBV19 to TRBJ2-2, with D possibly being TRBD1 (5 bases). V gave up 4 bases and J gave up 1 base, with 7 bases separating them. Germline assignment: CDR1 LNHDA and CDR2 SQIVND (reference sequence). CDR3 length: 14 amino acids. The DNA for the CDR3 is TGTGCCAGTAGTACTCAGGGGAACACCGGGGAGCTGTTTTTT. Its protein product is CASSTQGNTGELFF.

This clone was seen a single time. J is TRBJ2-2 and V is TRBV6-5, with TRBD1 identical over 12 bases. This CDR3 is 16 amino acids long. Germline lookup yields CDR1 MNHEY and CDR2 SVGAGI. Losses at the gene ends were 0 bases for V and 7 bases for J; bases not matched to a gene: 3. The CDR3 is CASSYSGQGAGGELFF. Here the CDR3 DNA reads TGTGCCAGCAGTTACTCGGGACAGGGGGCAGGCGGGGAGCTGTTTTTT.

The chain carries TRBV10-2 and TRBJ1-3; 7 bases are a match to TRBD1. Germline CDR1 WSHSY, CDR2 SAAADI. This CDR3 has 16 residues. The V gene end was trimmed by 4 bases and the J gene end by 0 bases; junction bases not matched to a gene: 6. The CDR3 is CASSGLQGTSGNTIYF. CDR3 nucleotide sequence: TGCGCCAGCAGTGGGTTACAGGGGACCTCTGGAAACACCATATATTTT.

The chain combines TRBV11-2 with TRBJ1-5; no firm D call. Trimming left V 1 base short and J 4 bases short, with 5 bases between. CDR3 length: 13 residues. Germline CDR1 SGHAT, CDR2 FQNNGV. The CDR3 coding sequence is TGTGCCAGCAGCTTAGGTCATAATCAGCCCCAGCATTTT. This translates into CASSLGHNQPQHF.

This clone was seen once. The chain is built from TRBV2 and TRBJ2-7; D is ambiguous. The CDR3 covers 12 residues. Germline CDR1 reads SNHLY; CDR2 reads FYNNEI. Trimming removed 7 bases at V and 5 bases at J, with 12 bases between. CDR3 nucleotides: TGTGCCAGCAAAAGGAACAGTAACGAGCAGTACTTC. This translates into CASKRNSNEQYF.

The rearrangement joins TRBV27 to TRBJ1-4, with TRBD1 matching over 8 bases. V lost 4 bases, J lost 8 bases, and 6 bases stayed unmatched. The CDR3 length is 14 residues. Germline-derived CDR1 and CDR2 are MNHEY and SMNVEV (reference sequence). CDR3 sequence (DNA): TGTGCCAGCAGTTCGACAGGGGCGGGCGAAAAACTGTTTTTT. As protein: CASSSTGAGEKLFF.

This clone appeared a single time. The rearrangement joins TRBV7-9 to TRBJ2-7; D may be TRBD1 (5 bases). V gave up 0 bases and J gave up 3 bases, with 15 bases separating them. The CDR3 is made up of 16 amino acids. Germline V lookup: CDR1 SEHNR, CDR2 FQNEAQ (reference sequence). The CDR3, as DNA: TGTGCCAGCAGCTTAGCGCAAACAGGCAGCGTCTACGAGCAGTACTTC. Amino acid sequence: CASSLAQTGSVYEQYF.